This is a list of T cell receptor beta chains from one sample in a study of radiotherapy plus CTLA-4 blockade in lung cancer. Profiled with immunoSEQ multiplex PCR; TCRdb holds only in-frame clones, not every one. The sample has about 51,000 clones; approximately 80% are singletons. The sequenced sample was peripheral blood, obtained from a patient treated with radiotherapy plus ipilimumab. Receptors originate from a human donor with non-small cell lung cancer whose response to radiotherapy plus ipilimumab could not be evaluated. Both conserved end residues are part of each CDR3. Fields, in order: V gene, clone size, CDR3 protein. Rows may omit the clone size; those that give it use once, few, many or a size class.

>TRBV19|few
CASSSWTGGSGNTIYF
>TRBV9|NA
CASTGTRVTDTQYF
>TRBV9|NA
CASSVLPGTRRGDTQYF
>TRBV7-9|NA
CASSPLQRADTQYF
>TRBV28|NA
CASSPGGNYGYTF
>TRBV4-2|NA
CASSQDTVNTEAFF
>TRBV7-8|NA
CASSPGTSYEQYF
>TRBV28|NA
CASSLSGQGRYGYTF
>TRBV5-6|NA
CASSTWTGSTDTQYF
>TRBV9|NA
CASSPRLAGVWYEQFF
>TRBV7-3|NA
CASSQRVNSPLHF
>TRBV5-1|NA
CASSGGSTDTQYF
>TRBV7-9|NA
CASSLSLGGSSGNTIYF
>TRBV7-3|NA
CASSPTGVRETQYF
>TRBV18|NA
CASSPRTAGGDEQFF
>TRBV9|NA
CASSVAVNTEAFF
>TRBV7-9|NA
CASSADRVGYEQYF
>TRBV19|NA
CASRGWGGFTDTQYF
>TRBV29-1|once
CSVEVGGSMTDTQYF
>TRBV7-9|NA
CASSLGTENIQYF
>TRBV27|NA
CASTPGGRWTSGVETQYF
>TRBV2|NA
CASTLQGETQYF
>TRBV9|NA
CASSARQGANTGELFF
>TRBV7-9|NA
CASIQNADTQYF
>TRBV6-6|NA
CASSTSGPAGDTQYF
>TRBV7-9|NA
CAGTEGANEQFF
>TRBV6-6|NA
CASSYSGGDTDTQYF
>TRBV14|NA
CASSQVNIYEQYF
>TRBV4-3|NA
CASSHAGATNEKLFF
>TRBV19|NA
CASSGVGVSQETQYF
>TRBV18|NA
CASSPLGGTASYEQYF
>TRBV6-5|NA
CASSRDRGSPLHF
>TRBV11-1|NA
CASSLRGGRWDTQYF
>TRBV7-2|NA
CASSVGRTNYGYTF